The present entry profiles one T cell receptor (beta chain) with its context. Antigen specificity is unknown. This entry comes from a study of T-cell memory formation after mild COVID-19. The study, taken as a whole, reports: For contracting clones, CD4+ ones sat mainly in CM and EM, CD8+ in EMRA.

Via MiXCR, TCRdb re-called the 5' RACE reads, giving one row per CDR3 protein. Among about 180,000 distinct CDR3 sequences listed, around 20% were seen once. In germline, CDR1 is SGDLS, CDR2 YYNGEE. The CDR3 runs to 12 residues. Trimming left V 5 bases short and J 3 bases short, with 8 bases between. The sequenced material came from PBMCs or a T cell subset sorted from them (not recorded which). V is TRBV9 and J is TRBJ1-2; a possible D gene is TRBD1 (6 bases). This receptor was obtained from a man between 18 and 35 years old who had mild COVID-19 (a few samples of this study predate the infection). Cell type and time point are not known. The CDR3 coding sequence is TGTGCCAGCAGACAGGGCGACTATGGCTACACCTTC. Encoded protein: CASRQGDYGYTF.